This T cell receptor beta chain originates from a study of blood T cell repertoires in COVID-19. Study-wide background: Collection of acute and convalescent COVID-19 samples took place in the United States, Italy and Spain. T cells, B-cell-depleted T cells, or PBMCs supplied cDNA or gDNA.

As handled by the study authors: Researchers report that nucleated cell counts were estimated from reference gene primer amplification. Repertoires were generated with immunoSEQ multiplex PCR, while TCRdb's copy carries only in-frame clones and drops some. V, J and clone size derive from that table, while D and trimming were established from the DNA sequence. Among hundreds of thousands of clones listed, approximately 82% were seen once. Germline V gene sequence: CDR1 SNHLY, CDR2 FYNNEI. The CDR3 has 16 residues. The trim removed 6 bases at V and 2 bases at J, leaving 9 bases unmatched. Sequences were obtained from peripheral blood. The rearrangement uses TRBV2 and TRBJ2-2, with 7 bases identical to TRBD2. The sequence came from an elderly woman with acute or convalescent COVID-19. CDR3 bases: TGTGCCAGCAGATCCTCGGGGAGGGGAAACACCGGGGAGCTGTTTTTT. Translation gives CASRSSGRGNTGELFF.